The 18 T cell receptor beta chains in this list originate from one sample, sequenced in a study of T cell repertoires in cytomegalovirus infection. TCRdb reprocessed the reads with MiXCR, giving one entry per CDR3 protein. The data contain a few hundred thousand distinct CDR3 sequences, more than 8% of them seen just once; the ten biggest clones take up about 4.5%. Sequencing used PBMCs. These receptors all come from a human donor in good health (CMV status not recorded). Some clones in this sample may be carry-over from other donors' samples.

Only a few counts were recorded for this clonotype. DNA for the CDR3: TGTGCCACCAGCAGAGATCGGTATAGTGGGACGCAGTATTTT. Translating it yields CATSRDRYSGTQYF. The V call is TRBV15, the J call TRBJ2-3; D call uncertain. This CDR3 has 14 residues. Germline lookup yields CDR1 LNHNV and CDR2 YYDKDF (reference sequence). Trimming took 0 bases from V and 9 from J, leaving 13 bases between them.

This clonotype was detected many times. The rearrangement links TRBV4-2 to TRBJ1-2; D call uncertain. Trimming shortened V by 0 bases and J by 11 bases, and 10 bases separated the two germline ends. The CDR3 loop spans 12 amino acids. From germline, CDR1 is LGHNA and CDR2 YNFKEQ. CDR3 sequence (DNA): TGTGCCAGCAGCCAAGATTGGTCTGTGTACACCTTC. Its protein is CASSQDWSVYTF.

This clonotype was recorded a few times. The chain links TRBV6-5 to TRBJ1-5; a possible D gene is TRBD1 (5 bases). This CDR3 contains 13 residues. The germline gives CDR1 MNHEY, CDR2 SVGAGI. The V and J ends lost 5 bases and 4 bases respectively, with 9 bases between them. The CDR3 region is CASSRQTNQPQHF. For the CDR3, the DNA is TGTGCCAGCAGTCGACAGACAAATCAGCCCCAGCATTTT.

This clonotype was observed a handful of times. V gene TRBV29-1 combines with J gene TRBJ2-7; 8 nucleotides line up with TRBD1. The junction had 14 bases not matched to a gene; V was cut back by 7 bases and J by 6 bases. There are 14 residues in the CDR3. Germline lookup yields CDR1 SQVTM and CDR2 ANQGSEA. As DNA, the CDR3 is TGCAGCGCCTATTTGGGAGACAGGGGCTCCGAGCAGTACTTC. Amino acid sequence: CSAYLGDRGSEQYF.

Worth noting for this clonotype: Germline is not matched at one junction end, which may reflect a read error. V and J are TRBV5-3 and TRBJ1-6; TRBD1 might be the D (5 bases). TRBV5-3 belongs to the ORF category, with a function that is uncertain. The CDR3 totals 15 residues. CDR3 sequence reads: CASSLDPRDARPLHF. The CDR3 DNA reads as TGTGCCAGCAGCTTGGATCCCAGGGACGCTAGACCCCTCCACTTT.

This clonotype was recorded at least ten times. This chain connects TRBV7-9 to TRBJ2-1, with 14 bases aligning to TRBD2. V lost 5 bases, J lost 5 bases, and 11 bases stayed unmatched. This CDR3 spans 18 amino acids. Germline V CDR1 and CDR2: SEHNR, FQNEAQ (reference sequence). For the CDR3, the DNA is TGTGCCAGCAGCCCCTCCCGGGGGACTAGCGGGAGTGACAATGAGCAGTTCTTC. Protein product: CASSPSRGTSGSDNEQFF. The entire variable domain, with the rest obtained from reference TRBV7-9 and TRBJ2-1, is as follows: DTGVSQNPRHKITKRGQNVTFRCDPISEHNRLYWYRQTLGQGPEFLTYFQNEAQLEKSRLLSDRFSAERPKGSFSTLEIQRTEQGDSAMYLCASSPSRGTSGSDNEQFFGPGTRLTVL.

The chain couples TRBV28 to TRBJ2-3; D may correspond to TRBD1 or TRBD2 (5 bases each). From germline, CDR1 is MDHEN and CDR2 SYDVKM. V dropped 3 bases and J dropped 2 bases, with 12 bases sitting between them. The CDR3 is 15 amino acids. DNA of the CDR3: TGTGCCAGCAGTTTTGGTAGGGACGACACAGATACGCAGTATTTT. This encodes CASSFGRDDTDTQYF. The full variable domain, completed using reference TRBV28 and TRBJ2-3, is DVKVTQSSRYLVKRTGEKVFLECVQDMDHENMFWYRQDPGLGLRLIYFSYDVKMKEKGDIPEGYSVSREKKERFSLILESASTNQTSMYLCASSFGRDDTDTQYFGPGTRLTVL.

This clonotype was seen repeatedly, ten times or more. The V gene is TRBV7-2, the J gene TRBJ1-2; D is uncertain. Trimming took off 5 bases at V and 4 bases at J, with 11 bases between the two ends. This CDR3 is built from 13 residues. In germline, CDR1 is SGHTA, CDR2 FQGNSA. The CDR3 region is CASSPGVAYGYTF. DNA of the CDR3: TGTGCCAGCAGCCCTGGGGTGGCCTATGGCTACACCTTC.

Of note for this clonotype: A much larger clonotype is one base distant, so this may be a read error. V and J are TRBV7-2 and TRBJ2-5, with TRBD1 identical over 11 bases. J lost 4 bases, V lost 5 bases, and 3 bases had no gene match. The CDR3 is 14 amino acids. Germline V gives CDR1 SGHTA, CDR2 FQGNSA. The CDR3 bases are TGTGCCAGCAGCCACGGGACAGGGGGAGAGACCCAGTACTTC. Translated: CASSHGTGGETQYF.

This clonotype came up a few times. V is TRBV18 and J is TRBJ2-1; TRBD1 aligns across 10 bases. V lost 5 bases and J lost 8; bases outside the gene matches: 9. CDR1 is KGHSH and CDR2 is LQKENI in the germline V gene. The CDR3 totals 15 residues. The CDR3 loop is CASSTRQGASDEQFF. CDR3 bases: TGTGCCAGCTCAACGAGACAGGGGGCGTCGGATGAGCAGTTCTTC. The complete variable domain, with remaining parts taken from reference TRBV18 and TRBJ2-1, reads NAGVMQNPRHLVRRRGQEARLRCSPMKGHSHVYWYRQLPEEGLKFMVYLQKENIIDESGMPKERFSAEFPKEGPSILRIQQVVRGDSAAYFCASSTRQGASDEQFFGPGTRLTVL.

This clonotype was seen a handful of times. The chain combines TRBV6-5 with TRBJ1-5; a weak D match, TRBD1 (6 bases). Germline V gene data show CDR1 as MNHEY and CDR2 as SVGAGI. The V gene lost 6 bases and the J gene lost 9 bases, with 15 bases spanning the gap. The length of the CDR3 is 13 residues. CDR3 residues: CASREDSRGPQHF. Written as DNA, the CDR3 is TGTGCCAGCAGGGAGGACAGCCGGGGGCCCCAGCATTTT.

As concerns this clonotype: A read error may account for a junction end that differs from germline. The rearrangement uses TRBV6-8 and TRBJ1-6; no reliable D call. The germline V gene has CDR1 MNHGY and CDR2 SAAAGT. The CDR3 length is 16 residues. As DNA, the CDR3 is TGTGCCAGCAGTTACTCTACGAACAGAGCTAATTCACCCATCCACTTT. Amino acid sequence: CASSYSTNRANSPIHF.

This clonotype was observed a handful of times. CDR3 nucleotides: TGTGCCAGCAGCTGGACGGGAGTGAGGAAAGAGACCCAGTACTTC. Amino acids: CASSWTGVRKETQYF. The chain recombines TRBV6-2 or TRBV6-3 with TRBJ2-5; TRBD2 is a possible D gene (6 bases). Germline CDR1 is MNHEY and CDR2 is SVGEGT. The V end lost 6 bases, the J end lost 3 bases, and 17 bases lay between the germline ends. The CDR3 extends over 15 amino acids.

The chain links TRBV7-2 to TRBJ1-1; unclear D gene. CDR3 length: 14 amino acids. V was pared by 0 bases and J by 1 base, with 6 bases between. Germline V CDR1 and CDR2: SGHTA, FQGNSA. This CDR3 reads CASSLAGTNTEAFF. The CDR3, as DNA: TGTGCCAGCAGCTTAGCGGGAACGAACACTGAAGCTTTCTTT.

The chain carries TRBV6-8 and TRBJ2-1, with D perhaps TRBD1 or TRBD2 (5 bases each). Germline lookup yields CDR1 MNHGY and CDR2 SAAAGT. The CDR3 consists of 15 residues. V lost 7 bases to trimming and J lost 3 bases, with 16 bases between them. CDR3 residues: CASMLGDARYNEQFF. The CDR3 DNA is TGTGCCAGCATGTTAGGGGACGCCCGCTACAATGAGCAGTTCTTC.

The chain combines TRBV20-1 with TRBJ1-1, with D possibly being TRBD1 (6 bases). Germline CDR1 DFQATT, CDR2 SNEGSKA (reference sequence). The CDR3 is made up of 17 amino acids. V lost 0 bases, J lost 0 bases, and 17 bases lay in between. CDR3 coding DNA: TGCAGTGCTAGAGATAACGGCAGGGGTAATTTGAACACTGAAGCTTTCTTT. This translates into CSARDNGRGNLNTEAFF.

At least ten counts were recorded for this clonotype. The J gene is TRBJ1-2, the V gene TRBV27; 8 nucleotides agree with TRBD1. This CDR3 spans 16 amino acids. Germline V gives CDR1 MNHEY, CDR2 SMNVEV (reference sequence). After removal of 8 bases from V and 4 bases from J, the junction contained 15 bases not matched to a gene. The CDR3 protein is CASSISGTGLIYGYTF. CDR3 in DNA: TGTGCCAGCTCAATCTCGGGGACAGGCTTGATCTATGGCTACACCTTC.

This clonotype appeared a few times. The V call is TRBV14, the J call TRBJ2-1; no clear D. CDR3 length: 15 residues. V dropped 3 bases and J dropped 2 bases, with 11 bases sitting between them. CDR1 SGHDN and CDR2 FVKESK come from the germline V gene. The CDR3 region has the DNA TGTGCCAGCAGCCAGCAGAGCGCAACCTACAATGAGCAGTTCTTC. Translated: CASSQQSATYNEQFF. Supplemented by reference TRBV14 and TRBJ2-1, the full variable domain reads EAGVTQFPSHSVIEKGQTVTLRCDPISGHDNLYWYRRVMGKEIKFLLHFVKESKQDESGMPNNRFLAERTGGTYSTLKVQPAELEDSGVYFCASSQQSATYNEQFFGPGTRLTVL.